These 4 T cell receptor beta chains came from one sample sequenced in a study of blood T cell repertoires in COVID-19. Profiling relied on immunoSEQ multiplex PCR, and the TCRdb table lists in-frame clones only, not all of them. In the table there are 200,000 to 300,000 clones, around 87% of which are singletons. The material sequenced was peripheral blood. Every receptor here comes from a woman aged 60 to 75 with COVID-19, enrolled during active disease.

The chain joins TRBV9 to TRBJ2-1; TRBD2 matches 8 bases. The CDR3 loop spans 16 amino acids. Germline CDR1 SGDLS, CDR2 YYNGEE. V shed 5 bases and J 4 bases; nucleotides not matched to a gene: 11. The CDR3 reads CASSVTAASGYNEQFF. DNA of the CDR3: TGTGCCAGCAGTGTTACAGCGGCTAGCGGGTACAATGAGCAGTTCTTC.

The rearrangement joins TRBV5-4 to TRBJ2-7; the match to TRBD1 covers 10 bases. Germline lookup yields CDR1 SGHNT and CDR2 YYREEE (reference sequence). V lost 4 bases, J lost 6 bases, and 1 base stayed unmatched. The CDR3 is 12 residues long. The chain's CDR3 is CASSRDRGEQYF. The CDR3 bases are TGTGCCAGCAGCCGGGACAGGGGCGAGCAGTACTTC.

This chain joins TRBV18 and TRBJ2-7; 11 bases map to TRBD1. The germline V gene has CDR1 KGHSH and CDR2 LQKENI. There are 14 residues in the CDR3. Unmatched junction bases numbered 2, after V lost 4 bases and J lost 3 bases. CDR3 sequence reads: CASSLGTGGYEQYF. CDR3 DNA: TGTGCCAGCTCACTTGGGACAGGGGGCTACGAGCAGTACTTC.

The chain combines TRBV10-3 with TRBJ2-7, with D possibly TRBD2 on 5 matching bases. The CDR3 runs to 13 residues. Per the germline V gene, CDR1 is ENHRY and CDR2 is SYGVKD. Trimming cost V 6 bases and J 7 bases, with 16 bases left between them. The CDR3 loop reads CAIREASLHEQYF. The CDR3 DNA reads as TGTGCCATCAGAGAAGCTAGCCTCCATGAGCAGTACTTC.